The 8 T cell receptor beta chains listed next were all sequenced from one sample in a study of T cells in Graves' hyperthyroidism and ophthalmopathy. From RNA transcripts, TCR beta CDR3 regions were amplified. The HTBI set primed first-round TCR CDR3 RT-PCR. TCRdb processed the multiplex PCR reads anew with MiXCR; each CDR3 protein has one entry. Of about 640,000 distinct CDR3 sequences in the sample, around 20% were seen once. Input material: blood. The receptor source for this set is a young man with Graves' ophthalmopathy.

The chain recombines TRBV12-3 or TRBV12-4 with TRBJ2-2, with TRBD2 matching 10 bases. V was pared by 6 bases and J by 5 bases, with 9 bases of the junction left unmatched. The CDR3 sequence is 16 residues long. In DNA, the CDR3 is TGTGCCAGCAGCACCTCACTAGCGGGAAATACCGGGGAGCTGTTTTTT. Translated: CASSTSLAGNTGELFF.

The rearrangement links TRBV28 to TRBJ2-7, with TRBD1 matching 7 bases. This CDR3 is 17 amino acids long. In germline, CDR1 is MDHEN, CDR2 SYDVKM. With V trimmed by 6 bases and J by 2 bases, 16 bases remained unmatched. As DNA, the CDR3 is TGTGCCAGCAGGACAGGGCTCAGCCCGAACGGGGCCTACGAGCAGTACTTC. It translates to CASRTGLSPNGAYEQYF.

V is TRBV3-1 and J is TRBJ2-2; 9 bases are a match to TRBD1. Germline assignment: CDR1 LGHDT and CDR2 YNNKEL (reference sequence). This CDR3 is 13 amino acids long. J gave up 6 bases and V 6 bases, and 2 bases lay outside the gene matches. The CDR3 DNA reads TGTGCCAGCAGGACAGGGGGTGCCGGGGAGCTGTTTTTT. Translation gives CASRTGGAGELFF.

The rearrangement uses TRBV20-1 and TRBJ1-4; D call uncertain. Germline loops: CDR1 DFQATT, CDR2 SNEGSKA (reference sequence). The CDR3 consists of 15 residues. Trimming removed 0 bases at V and 7 bases at J, with 15 bases between. The CDR3 spells CSARDRSGGFEKLFF. CDR3 coding DNA: TGCAGTGCTAGAGATCGGTCAGGAGGGTTTGAAAAACTGTTTTTT.

This clonotype appeared many times. This chain uses TRBV12-3 or TRBV12-4 with TRBJ2-7; D might be TRBD1 (6 bases). CDR3 length equals 14 residues. V lost 5 bases, J lost 6 bases, and 17 bases lay in between. CDR3 sequence reads: CASSPPGQGGEQYF. Written as DNA, the CDR3 is TGTGCCAGCAGTCCCCCGGGACAAGGTGGCGAGCAGTACTTC.

The chain recombines TRBV7-9 with TRBJ2-7; tentatively, D is TRBD1 (5 bases). CDR1 and CDR2 from the germline V gene are SEHNR and FQNEAQ (reference sequence). The CDR3 runs to 14 residues. V lost 6 bases and J 2 bases, leaving 14 bases between the germline ends. The CDR3, as DNA: TGTGCCAGCAGTCAGAGTAACAGGACCTACGAGCAGTACTTC. This gives the protein CASSQSNRTYEQYF.

The V gene is TRBV15, the J gene TRBJ1-4; D remains unclear. The CDR3 runs 15 residues. V lost 0 bases to trimming and J lost 7 bases, with 12 bases between them. CDR1 and CDR2 from the germline V gene are LNHNV and YYDKDF (reference sequence). The CDR3, as DNA: TGTGCCACCAGCAGAGAATTAGTGGAACCTGAAAAACTGTTTTTT. Amino acids: CATSRELVEPEKLFF.

This clonotype was observed many times. V and J are TRBV2 and TRBJ2-7; D call uncertain. The CDR3 length is 11 residues. From germline, CDR1 is SNHLY and CDR2 FYNNEI. The V gene lost 7 bases and the J gene lost 4 bases, with 8 bases spanning the gap. The CDR3 DNA is TGTGCCAGCAATAGAAGGTACGAGCAGTACTTC. Translation gives CASNRRYEQYF.